This T cell receptor (beta chain) was documented in a study of CD8+ T cells in alopecia areata. The V end was cut by 4 bases, the J end by 6 bases, with 16 bases between. The CDR3 has 14 residues. Germline V gene sequence: CDR1 SGHRS, CDR2 YFSETQ. Isolated RNA was reverse transcribed into cDNA used as the sequencing template. The table came from immunoSEQ multiplex PCR; TCRdb's copy has only in-frame clones and leaves some out. Of some 200,000 clones listed, 60% to 70% were seen once; the top ten hold around 3%. As to treatment: oral pan-JAK inhibitor, 5-10 mg twice daily. The sequences come from CD4+ T cells sorted from blood, collected at week 4, from a patient treated with tofacitinib. The V and J genes are TRBV5-1 and TRBJ1-2; no clear D. This receptor was identified in a human donor with alopecia areata. The CDR3 nucleotides read TGCGCCAGCAGCCCTCGGGTCGATAAGAATGGCTACACCTTC. Its translation is CASSPRVDKNGYTF.